Listed below are T cell receptor beta chains from one sample, sequenced in a study of blood T cell repertoires in COVID-19. Sequencing used immunoSEQ multiplex PCR; TCRdb keeps in-frame clones, though not all of them. The table shows 92,000 or so clones, with roughly 88% occurring only once. The sequencing sample was made of peripheral blood. The receptors come from a man in his 60s with acute or convalescent COVID-19. CDR3s include the opening cysteine and the closing phenylalanine or tryptophan. D genes are given only for firm matches. Clone sizes are given selectively: once, few, many, or a class where the clone is expanded.

v_gene,d_gene,abundance,j_gene,CDR3nt,CDR3aa
TRBV3-1/TRBV3-2,-,few,TRBJ1-5,TGTGCCAGCAGCCAAGGGAGACAGATCAATCAGCCCCAGCATTTT,CASSQGRQINQPQHF
TRBV7-8,TRBD2,-,TRBJ2-2,TGTGCCAGCAGCTCAAGTAGCGGGGGGAACACCGGGGAGCTGTTTTTT,CASSSSSGGNTGELFF
TRBV6-5,-,-,TRBJ1-6,TGTGCCAGCCTGGGCAGGGATCATTCACCCCTCCACTTT,CASLGRDHSPLHF
TRBV7-9,-,-,TRBJ1-1,TGTGCCAGCAGCTTACGGGGGTGGGGCACTGAAGCTTTCTTT,CASSLRGWGTEAFF
TRBV3-1/TRBV3-2,TRBD2,-,TRBJ2-1,TGTGCCAGCAGCCAAGGACTAGCGGGGGGGCAGAATGAGCAGTTCTTC,CASSQGLAGGQNEQFF
TRBV7-8,TRBD2,-,TRBJ2-1,TGTGCCAGCAGCATACTAGCGGGGGCGAACAATGAGCAGTTCTTC,CASSILAGANNEQFF
TRBV5-1,-,once,TRBJ2-5,TGCGCCAGCAGCTTGGACAGGTCTGGAGAGACCCAGTACTTC,CASSLDRSGETQYF
TRBV19,-,-,TRBJ2-7,TGTGCCAGTACCCGATCTATACTAGCAACGGTGGGGGAGCAGTACTTC,CASTRSILATVGEQYF
TRBV5-4,-,-,TRBJ2-1,TGTGCCAGCAGCTGGGGACTGAACAATGAGCAGTTCTTC,CASSWGLNNEQFF
TRBV19,-,-,TRBJ1-2,TGTGCCAGTACGCGGGGTCTGGAGTCTTTCTACACCTTC,CASTRGLESFYTF
TRBV19,-,-,TRBJ2-5,TGTGCCAGTAGTATGCGGCGGGAGACCCAGTACTTC,CASSMRRETQYF
TRBV19,TRBD2,-,TRBJ2-1,TGTGCCAGTATAAGTAGCTTGGGGCTAGCGGGAACCTATGAGCAGTTCTTC,CASISSLGLAGTYEQFF
TRBV28,TRBD1,once,TRBJ1-6,TGTGCCAGCAGAAAGGGACAGGGCTGGACGCCCCTCCACTTT,CASRKGQGWTPLHF
TRBV18,-,-,TRBJ1-1,TGTGCCAGCTCACCACAACTCGGCAGGGAGAACACTGAAGCTTTCTTT,CASSPQLGRENTEAFF
TRBV27,-,-,TRBJ1-2,TGTGCCAGCAGTCCAGCCAGGACGGGGGGATCTGGCTACACCTTC,CASSPARTGGSGYTF
TRBV5-5,-,-,TRBJ1-5,TGTGCCAGCAGCTTGGGGGGGACACCCACGGGCAATCAGCCCCAGCATTTT,CASSLGGTPTGNQPQHF
TRBV3-1/TRBV3-2,-,-,TRBJ1-2,TGTGCCAGCAGCCAAGTTCTCGGGGGGGTAGATGGCTACACCTTC,CASSQVLGGVDGYTF
TRBV12-3/TRBV12-4,-,-,TRBJ2-4,-,CASRVGQGSEYF
TRBV7-9,-,-,TRBJ1-5,TGTGCCAGCAGCCCTAGCAACCAGCCCCAGCATTTT,CASSPSNQPQHF
TRBV27,-,-,TRBJ2-7,TGTGCCAGCAGTTTATCGACAGGAGATACCACCTACGAGCAGTACTTC,CASSLSTGDTTYEQYF
TRBV10-1,-,-,TRBJ2-7,TGCGCCAGCAGTGAGGGCAGTTTCCCATCTGGGCAGTACTTC,CASSEGSFPSGQYF
TRBV6-5,-,-,TRBJ2-5,TGTGCCAGCGCTCCCCTCTATGGAGGAGAGACCCAGTACTTC,CASAPLYGGETQYF
TRBV15,TRBD1,-,TRBJ1-1,TGTGCCACCAGCTCAAACAGGGGCCGAGCCATGAACACTGAAGCTTTCTTT,CATSSNRGRAMNTEAFF
TRBV19,-,-,TRBJ2-2,TGTGCCAGTACCCAGGGACTCACCGGGGAGCTGTTTTTT,CASTQGLTGELFF
TRBV6-6,TRBD1,-,TRBJ2-7,TGTGCCAGCAGTTCCGGGACAGAGGGCGAGCAGTACTTC,CASSSGTEGEQYF
TRBV29-1,-,-,TRBJ2-5,TGCAGCGTTGAAACCCCCCCCAGGCAAGAGACCCAGTACTTC,CSVETPPRQETQYF
TRBV24-1,-,-,TRBJ2-1,TGTGCCACCAGTGTACCCCGTGACAACTACAATGAGCAGTTCTTC,CATSVPRDNYNEQFF
TRBV12-3/TRBV12-4,-,-,TRBJ2-1,TGTGCCAGCAGTTTACGGGGGAATGAGCAGTTCTTC,CASSLRGNEQFF
TRBV25-1,-,-,TRBJ2-2,TGTGCTTCGGGAGTGGAGTCCGGGGAGCTGTTTTTT,CASGVESGELFF
TRBV30,-,once,TRBJ2-5,TGTGCCTGGAGTCGGGGGGAGACCCAGTACTTC,CAWSRGETQYF
TRBV5-4,-,-,TRBJ2-2,TGTGCCAGCAGCTTAGGCGGAACGAACACCGGGGAGCTGTTTTTT,CASSLGGTNTGELFF
TRBV10-1,-,-,TRBJ1-6,TGCGCCAGCAGTGGAGGGAATTCACCCCTCCACTTT,CASSGGNSPLHF
TRBV5-1,-,-,TRBJ1-3,TGCGCCAGCAGCCTGGAAGGGGGATCGGGAAACACCATATATTTT,CASSLEGGSGNTIYF
TRBV3-1/TRBV3-2,TRBD2,-,TRBJ2-7,TGTGCCAGCAGGCTCCGCGCTAGCGGGAGTTTCGAGCAGTACTTC,CASRLRASGSFEQYF
TRBV24-1,-,-,TRBJ2-1,TGTGCCACCAGTGAAGTGGGGGACAACTACAATGAGCAGTTCTTC,CATSEVGDNYNEQFF
TRBV7-2,-,few,TRBJ1-2,TGTGCCAGCAGCAGAGCCGGGACATCCTATGGCTACACCTTC,CASSRAGTSYGYTF
TRBV11-3,TRBD2,-,TRBJ2-1,TGTGCCAGCAGCCAGACTAGCGGGAGGTTCGGTGAGCAGTTCTTC,CASSQTSGRFGEQFF
TRBV7-3,TRBD1,-,TRBJ2-6,TGTGCCAGCAGCTTGGGGGACAGGGGATCCTCCTCTGGGGCCAACGTCCTGACTTTC,CASSLGDRGSSSGANVLTF
TRBV19,TRBD1,-,TRBJ1-5,TGTGCCAGTAGTTGGGCGACGGACAGGGGCAATCAGCCCCAGCATTTT,CASSWATDRGNQPQHF
TRBV11-2,-,-,TRBJ2-2,TGTGCCAGCAGCTTAGATCCGTGGGGCCCGAACACCGGGGAGCTGTTTTTT,CASSLDPWGPNTGELFF
TRBV11-1,-,once,TRBJ2-7,TGTGCCAGCACCCGGCAGGGCCGATCCTACGAGCAGTACTTC,CASTRQGRSYEQYF
TRBV6-4,TRBD1,-,TRBJ1-6,TGTGCCAGCAGCGAATACAGGGGGTCATCACCCCTCCACTTT,CASSEYRGSSPLHF
TRBV5-1,TRBD1,-,TRBJ2-2,TGCGCCAGCAGCGTAGGGGGCTCGTACACCGGGGAGCTGTTTTTT,CASSVGGSYTGELFF
TRBV5-1,-,-,TRBJ1-2,TGCGCCAGCAGCTTGGAAGACGGACTCTATGGCTACACCTTC,CASSLEDGLYGYTF
TRBV5-1,-,-,TRBJ1-3,TGCGCCAGCAGCTTAAGGGAGGGAGCCTCTGGAAACACCATATATTTT,CASSLREGASGNTIYF
TRBV19,-,-,TRBJ2-5,TGTGCCAGTGGCGCTGGGAGACAAGAGACCCAGTACTTC,CASGAGRQETQYF
TRBV7-9,TRBD2,-,TRBJ2-7,TGTGCCAGCAGCTACGGGACTATCACCTACGAGCAGTACTTC,CASSYGTITYEQYF